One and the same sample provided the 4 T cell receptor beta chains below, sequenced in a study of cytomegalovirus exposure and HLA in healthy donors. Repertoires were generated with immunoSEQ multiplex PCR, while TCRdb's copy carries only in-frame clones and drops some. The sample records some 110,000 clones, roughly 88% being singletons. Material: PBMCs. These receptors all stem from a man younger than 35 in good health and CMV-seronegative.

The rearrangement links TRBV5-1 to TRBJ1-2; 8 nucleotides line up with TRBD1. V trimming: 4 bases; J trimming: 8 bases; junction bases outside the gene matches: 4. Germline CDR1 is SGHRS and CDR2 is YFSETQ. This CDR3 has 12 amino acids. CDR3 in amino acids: CASSVDRGGYTF. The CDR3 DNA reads TGCGCCAGCAGCGTAGACAGGGGCGGCTACACCTTC.

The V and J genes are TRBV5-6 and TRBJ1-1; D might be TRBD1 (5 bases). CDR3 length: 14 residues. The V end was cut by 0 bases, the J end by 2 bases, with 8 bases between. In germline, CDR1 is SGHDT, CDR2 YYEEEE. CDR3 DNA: TGTGCCAGCAGCTTGGGACAGCCTAACACTGAAGCTTTCTTT. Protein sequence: CASSLGQPNTEAFF.

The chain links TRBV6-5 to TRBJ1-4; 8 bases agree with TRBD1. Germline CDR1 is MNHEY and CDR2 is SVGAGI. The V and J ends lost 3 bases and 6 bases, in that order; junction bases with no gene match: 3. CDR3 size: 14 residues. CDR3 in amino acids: CASSYQTGDEKLFF. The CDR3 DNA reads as TGTGCCAGCAGTTATCAGACAGGGGATGAAAAACTGTTTTTT.

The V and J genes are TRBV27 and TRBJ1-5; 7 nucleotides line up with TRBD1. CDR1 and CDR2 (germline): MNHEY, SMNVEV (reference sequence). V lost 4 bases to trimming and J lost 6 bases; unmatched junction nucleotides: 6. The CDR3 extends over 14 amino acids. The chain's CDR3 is CASSSNRGTQPQHF. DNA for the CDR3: TGTGCCAGCAGTTCGAACAGGGGCACTCAGCCCCAGCATTTT.